This TCR beta chain was sequenced during a study of blood T cell repertoires in COVID-19. Across the whole study: Researchers got acute and convalescent COVID-19 samples from the United States, Italy and Spain.

Participants had their cohort set by participant-reported clinical history. Exposed enrollees encountered a COVID-19 case at some point within 2 weeks before study entry. The CDR3 is made up of 16 amino acids. V lost 4 bases, J lost 5 bases, and 13 bases stayed unmatched. The germline V gene has CDR1 SEHNR and CDR2 FQNEAQ (reference sequence). Authors' methods: Nucleated cell number was recorded as an estimate derived from reference gene primer amplification. Assay used: immunoSEQ multiplex PCR; TCRdb lists only in-frame clones, some missing. The V and J calls and clone size are taken from that table; D and trimming were inferred from the DNA. The sample includes approximately 150,000 clones, approximately 88% of them seen just once.

The receptor comes from a man in his 70s who had been exposed to COVID-19. Sequencing was done on a sample of PBMCs or T cells enriched from blood (not recorded which). The chain employs TRBV7-9 and TRBJ2-7; 8 nucleotides line up with TRBD1. The CDR3 nucleotides are TGTGCCAGCAGCTCAGAGAGACAGGGGCCGGGCCACGAGCAGTACTTC. Translating it yields CASSSERQGPGHEQYF. Full variable domain (outside the CDR3, taken from reference TRBV7-9 and TRBJ2-7): DTGVSQNPRHKITKRGQNVTFRCDPISEHNRLYWYRQTLGQGPEFLTYFQNEAQLEKSRLLSDRFSAERPKGSFSTLEIQRTEQGDSAMYLCASSSERQGPGHEQYFGPGTRLTVT.